This passage covers 4 T cell receptor beta chains from one sample sequenced in a study of beta chain features in type 1 diabetes. All of the isolated RNA was reverse transcribed, so expressed TCRB transcripts were sequenced. Repertoires were generated with immunoSEQ multiplex PCR, while TCRdb's copy carries only in-frame clones and drops some. The sample holds under 90,000 clones, under 35% seen once. Source material: stem cell memory CD4+ T cells from blood. The receptors shown here come from a woman aged 18-29 years in good health.

The V and J genes are TRBV15 and TRBJ2-2, with 9 bases fitting TRBD2. The germline V gene has CDR1 LNHNV and CDR2 YYDKDF (reference sequence). With 1 base clipped from V and 6 bases from J, the junction kept 3 bases outside the gene matches. The CDR3 is made up of 15 amino acids. CDR3: CATSRGGRAAGELFF. The CDR3 DNA reads TGTGCCACCAGCAGAGGCGGGAGGGCCGCCGGGGAGCTGTTTTTT.

This clone showed up just a few times. The chain joins TRBV5-1 to TRBJ1-1, with no clear D. Germline V gives CDR1 SGHRS, CDR2 YFSETQ. V was cut by 4 bases and J by 3 bases, with 19 bases left in between. There are 16 residues in the CDR3. CDR3 residues: CASSLSGPGMYTEAFF. The CDR3 DNA reads TGCGCCAGCAGCCTGTCTGGTCCGGGGATGTACACTGAAGCTTTCTTT.

V is TRBV18 and J is TRBJ2-2, with D perhaps matching TRBD2 (5 bases). The CDR3 loop spans 17 amino acids. Germline-derived CDR1 and CDR2 are KGHSH and LQKENI. The V end was cut by 3 bases, the J end by 0 bases, with 14 bases between. Here the CDR3 reads CASSPTLGVANTGELFF. CDR3 nucleotide sequence: TGTGCCAGCTCACCTACTTTGGGAGTCGCGAACACCGGGGAGCTGTTTTTT.

The V call is TRBV27, the J call TRBJ2-3; tentatively, D is TRBD2 (5 bases). Germline-derived CDR1 and CDR2 are MNHEY and SMNVEV (reference sequence). With 6 bases removed from V and 5 bases from J, the gap between germline ends came to 18 bases. The CDR3 is 15 amino acids. Here the CDR3 reads CASRRVGQAQDTQYF. CDR3 DNA: TGTGCCAGCAGGAGGGTTGGGCAGGCTCAAGATACGCAGTATTTT.